Presented here are 3 T cell receptor beta chains from one specimen sequenced in a study of blood T cell repertoires in COVID-19. This table comes from immunoSEQ multiplex PCR, and its TCRdb copy is limited to in-frame clones, with some not included. The table has a few hundred thousand clones, roughly 87% seen once. The sequenced sample consisted of peripheral blood. The source is a woman between 40 and 55 years old who had recovered from COVID-19.

This clone has a handful of counts. This chain connects TRBV21-1 to TRBJ2-7; the listed D gene, TRBD1, was not tested against the DNA. TRBV21-1 is a pseudogene segment. CDR3 length equals 15 residues. The CDR3 reads CASSKGETGGKEQYV. For the CDR3, the DNA is TGTGCCAGCAGCAAAGGAGAGACAGGGGGTAAAGAGCAGTACGTC.

A single count supports this clone. The J gene is TRBJ1-4, the V gene TRBV7-6, with 7 bases aligning to TRBD1. Trimming removed 5 bases from V and 3 bases from J; junction bases left unmatched: 9. CDR1 and CDR2 (germline): SGHVS, FNYEAQ. The CDR3 covers 16 residues. The CDR3 sequence: CASSNIRGTANEKLFF. The DNA for the CDR3 is TGTGCCAGCAGCAACATAAGGGGGACAGCTAATGAAAAACTGTTTTTT.

V and J are TRBV12-5 and TRBJ2-2, with 7 positions matching TRBD1. The J segment lost 1 base and the V segment lost 4 bases, leaving 6 bases of the junction unmatched. Germline V lookup: CDR1 LGHNT, CDR2 FRNRAP. CDR3 size: 16 residues. The CDR3 spells CASGSVWDRNTGELFF. CDR3 nucleotide sequence: TGTGCTAGTGGTTCGGTCTGGGACAGGAACACCGGGGAGCTGTTTTTT.